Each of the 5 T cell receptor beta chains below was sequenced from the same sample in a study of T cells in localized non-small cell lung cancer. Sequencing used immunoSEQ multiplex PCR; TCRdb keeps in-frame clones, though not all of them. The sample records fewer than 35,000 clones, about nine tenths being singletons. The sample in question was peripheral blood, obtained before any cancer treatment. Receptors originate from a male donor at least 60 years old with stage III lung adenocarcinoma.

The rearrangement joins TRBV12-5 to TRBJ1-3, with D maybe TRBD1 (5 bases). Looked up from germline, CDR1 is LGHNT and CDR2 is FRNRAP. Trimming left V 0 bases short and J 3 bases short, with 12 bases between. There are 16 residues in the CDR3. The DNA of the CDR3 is TGTGCTAGTGGTTTGGTACCGGGGGTACGTGGAAACACCATATATTTT. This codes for CASGLVPGVRGNTIYF.

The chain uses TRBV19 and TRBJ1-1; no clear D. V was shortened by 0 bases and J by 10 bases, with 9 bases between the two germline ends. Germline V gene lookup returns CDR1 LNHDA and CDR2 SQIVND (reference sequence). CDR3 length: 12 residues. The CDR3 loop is CASSIDRASAFF. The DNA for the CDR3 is TGTGCCAGTAGTATAGATCGCGCTTCAGCTTTCTTT.

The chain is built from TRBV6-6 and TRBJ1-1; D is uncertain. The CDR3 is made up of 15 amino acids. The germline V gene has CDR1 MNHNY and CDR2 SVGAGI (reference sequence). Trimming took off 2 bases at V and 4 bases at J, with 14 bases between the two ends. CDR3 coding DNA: TGTGCCAGCAGTTACGGTTTGGGTACCGCCACTGAAGCTTTCTTT. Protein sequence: CASSYGLGTATEAFF.

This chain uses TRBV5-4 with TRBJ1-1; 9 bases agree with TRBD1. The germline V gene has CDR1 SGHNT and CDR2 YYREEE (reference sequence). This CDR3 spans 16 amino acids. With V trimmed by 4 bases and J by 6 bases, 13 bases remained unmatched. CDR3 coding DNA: TGTGCCAGCAGCCCGGGACAGGGACCTTTTAGGGCTGAAGCTTTCTTT. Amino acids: CASSPGQGPFRAEAFF.

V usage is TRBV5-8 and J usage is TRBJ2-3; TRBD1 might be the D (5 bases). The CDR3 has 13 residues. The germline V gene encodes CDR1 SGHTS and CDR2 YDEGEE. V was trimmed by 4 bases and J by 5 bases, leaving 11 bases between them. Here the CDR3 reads CASSGRQKDTQYF. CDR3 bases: TGTGCCAGCAGCGGAAGACAGAAAGATACGCAGTATTTT.